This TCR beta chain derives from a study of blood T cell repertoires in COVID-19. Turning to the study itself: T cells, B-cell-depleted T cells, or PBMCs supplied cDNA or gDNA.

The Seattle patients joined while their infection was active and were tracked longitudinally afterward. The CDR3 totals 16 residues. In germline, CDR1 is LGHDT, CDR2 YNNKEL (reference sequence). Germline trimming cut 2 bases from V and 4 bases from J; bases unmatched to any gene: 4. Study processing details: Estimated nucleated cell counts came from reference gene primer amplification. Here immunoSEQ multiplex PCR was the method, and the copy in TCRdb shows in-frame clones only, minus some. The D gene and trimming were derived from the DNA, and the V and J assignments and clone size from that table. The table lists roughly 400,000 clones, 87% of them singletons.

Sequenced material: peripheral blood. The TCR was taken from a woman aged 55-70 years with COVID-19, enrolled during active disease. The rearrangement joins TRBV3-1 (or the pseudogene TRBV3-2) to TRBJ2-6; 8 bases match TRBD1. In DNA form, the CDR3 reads TGTGCCAGCAGCCAATCCGGACAGGGCGGGGCCAACGTCCTGACTTTC. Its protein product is CASSQSGQGGANVLTF.